This TCR beta chain was obtained from a study of blood T cell repertoires in COVID-19 (dated by TCRdb to 2020 to 2022). With respect to the entire study: Collaborator samples came from the United States, Italy and Spain and covered acute and convalescent phases of COVID-19. The material from the prospective study consisted of cDNA or gDNA derived from T cells, B-cell-depleted T cells, or PBMCs. Subjects who had been exposed to COVID-19, were actively infected with it, or had recovered from it provided the deeply sampled blood TCRbeta repertoires that made up the dataset. The repertoires were released in a freely available public database intended as a resource for research on the immune response to SARS-CoV-2. The samples were drawn from the first 160 participants of the ongoing ImmuneRACE study and from 1,254 subjects provided by 6 global collaborators. A de-identified subject ID, COVID-19 status, age in years and sex were almost always included in the sample metadata. Where available, HLA class I and class II types were obtained from metadata supplied by the sample provider rather than from assay-based typing.

Whole blood was collected in K2EDTA tubes by collaborating institutions according to the institutions' own protocols. For TCRbeta analysis, collaborators shipped samples as frozen whole blood, isolated PBMCs, or DNA extracted from either of those sample types. TCRbeta CDR3 regions were amplified from genomic DNA by means of the immunoSEQ Assay, a bias-controlled multiplex PCR. As for how the authors treated the data: The number of nucleated cells in each sample was estimated from the amplification of reference gene primers within the assay. To quantify the absolute abundance of each unique TCRbeta CDR3 rearrangement, sequence reads were collapsed and filtered. For each sample, productive Simpson clonality was calculated as the square root of Simpson's diversity index across productive rearrangements. TCRdb re-hosts the immuneACCESS table, in-frame sequences only. Its copies lack some clones; in the studies checked, an unresolved V gene accounts for under half of them, and the cause for the rest is not known. The DNA was the basis for D and trimming; V, J and clone size are from that table. The sample table holds about 74,000 clones, of which roughly four fifths were seen once. In total, the top ten clones hold over 35% of the sample.

The table lists this clone with a few counts. The antigen it binds to is not known. Base qualities are not at hand, and no much larger clone is one base apart. V has 5 bases trimmed and J has 7 bases trimmed; junction bases matching no gene number 5. Reading from cysteine to phenylalanine, the CDR3 counts 14 amino acids. The entry retains the CDR3 DNA only, 42 bases that are in frame from base 1. CDR1 and CDR2, looked up from the germline V gene, are SGHVS and FQNEAQ. What the research found in general, with its limitations: Clinical and demographic metadata were provided uncurated, with the amount varying by source and participant.

The V gene is TRBV7-8 and the J gene is TRBJ1-2; 12 bases in the junction line up with TRBD1. This clonotype was sampled from a man in his 70s with acute or convalescent COVID-19. Sequenced input: peripheral blood. The CDR3 here reads CASSPGQGAGGYTF. The bases are TGTGCCAGCAGCCCGGGACAGGGGGCTGGTGGCTACACCTTC.